This T cell receptor beta chain stems from a study of blood T cell repertoires in COVID-19. Overall study: PBMCs, B-cell-depleted T cells, or T cells were the source of the cDNA or gDNA that made up the material.

V was pared by 7 bases and J by 1 base, with 4 bases between. Germline V gene sequence: CDR1 SQVTM, CDR2 ANQGSEA. The CDR3 totals 10 residues. Assay: immunoSEQ multiplex PCR; the TCRdb copy retains only in-frame clones and omits some. The table records approximately 290,000 clones, 90% of them present only once. Enrolled through a virtual design, the participants were between about 18 and 100 years of age and came from about two dozen US areas. Clinical history reported by participants formed the basis on which cohorts were assigned. The chain has TRBV29-1 and TRBJ1-1; no clear D gene. The clonotype originates from a young woman with acute COVID-19. Material: PBMCs or T cells enriched from blood (not recorded which). CDR3 region: CSGRNTEAFF. CDR3 nucleotides: TGCAGCGGTAGGAACACTGAAGCTTTCTTT. The full variable domain, its missing parts supplied by reference TRBV29-1 and TRBJ1-1, is SAVISQKPSRDICQRGTSLTIQCQVDSQVTMMFWYRQQPGQSLTLIATANQGSEATYESGFVIDKFPISRPNLTFSTLTVSNMSPEDSSIYLCSGRNTEAFFGQGTRLTVV.